The 12 T cell receptor beta chains given below trace back to one sample, sequenced in a study of monozygotic twins with cystic fibrosis. Sequencing used immunoSEQ multiplex PCR; TCRdb keeps in-frame clones, though not all of them. The sample has more than 9,000 clones, just over 99% seen once. Input material: blood. Every receptor here comes from a man aged 18 to 29 with cystic fibrosis.

The gene calls are TRBV5-1 and TRBJ2-7; D is unclear. The CDR3 extends over 16 amino acids. Trimming took 0 bases from V and 0 from J, leaving 13 bases between them. The V gene's germline CDR1 is SGHRS and CDR2 YFSETQ. CDR3 sequence (DNA): TGCGCCAGCAGCTTGGACACGGCTGCGGTCTCCTACGAGCAGTACTTC. Translated: CASSLDTAAVSYEQYF.

In nucleotides, the CDR3 is TGTGCCAGCAGTAGACAGGGATCTTATGGCTACACCTTC. Its protein product is CASSRQGSYGYTF. The chain has TRBV6-1 and TRBJ1-2; 7 nucleotides match TRBD1. Losses at the gene ends were 5 bases for V and 5 bases for J; bases not matched to a gene: 5. The CDR3 has 13 residues. CDR1 and CDR2 from the germline V gene are MNHNS and SASEGT.

The chain couples TRBV2 to TRBJ1-1; D is unclear. V lost 3 bases and J lost 1, with 6 bases in between. Germline V gene lookup returns CDR1 SNHLY and CDR2 FYNNEI. This CDR3 is 13 amino acids long. CDR3 in amino acids: CASSDGWNTEAFF. The CDR3 DNA is TGTGCCAGCAGTGACGGGTGGAACACTGAAGCTTTCTTT.

This clone was observed once. The chain carries TRBV4-3 and TRBJ1-3; D is uncertain. The CDR3 totals 17 residues. Germline V CDR1 and CDR2: LGHNA, YSLEER. The V end was cut by 0 bases, the J end by 1 base, with 13 bases between. This chain's CDR3 is CASSQDSGGRSGNTIYF. The DNA for the CDR3 is TGCGCCAGCAGCCAAGATTCGGGAGGGCGGTCTGGAAACACCATATATTTT.

V gene TRBV7-9 combines with J gene TRBJ2-3; 7 nucleotides agree with TRBD1. The CDR3 runs 15 residues. After removal of 4 bases from V and 2 bases from J, the junction contained 6 bases not matched to a gene. Germline V CDR1 and CDR2: SEHNR, FQNEAQ (reference sequence). The CDR3 region has the DNA TGTGCCAGCAGCTCAACAGGGGTCCACACAGATACGCAGTATTTT. Translated, it gives CASSSTGVHTDTQYF.

V and J are TRBV7-8 and TRBJ2-1; 8 positions match TRBD2. Trimming removed 2 bases from V and 2 bases from J; junction bases left unmatched: 23. CDR3 length equals 22 residues. Germline V lookup: CDR1 SGHVS, CDR2 FQNEAQ. DNA for the CDR3: TGTGCCAGCAGCTTAAGCGGGGGTGCGAGGGCTGTTCCTTCCATTGCCTACAATGAGCAGTTCTTC. Translated, it gives CASSLSGGARAVPSIAYNEQFF.

This chain links TRBV7-2 with TRBJ1-3; D is possibly TRBD1 (5 bases). CDR1 is SGHTA, CDR2 FQGNSA, per germline. The CDR3 has 14 amino acids. The V end was cut by 5 bases, the J end by 2 bases, with 10 bases between. The CDR3 protein is CASSKEGTGNTIYF. The CDR3 nucleotides are TGTGCCAGCAGCAAAGAGGGGACTGGAAACACCATATATTTT.

This clone was seen a single time. The chain carries TRBV12-2 and TRBJ2-5; the table's TRBD2 call for D was not verified on the DNA. TRBV12-2 is marked as a pseudogene. The CDR3 is 19 residues long. CDR3 in DNA: TGTGCAAGTCGCTTACCCGTGACTTCTTCGGAGCGGGGCGGAGAGACCCAGTACTTC. Encoded protein: CASRLPVTSSERGGETQYF.

V usage is TRBV29-1 and J usage is TRBJ2-1; TRBD2 matches 11 bases. From germline, CDR1 is SQVTM and CDR2 ANQGSEA. This CDR3 is built from 16 residues. The J segment lost 10 bases and the V segment lost 4 bases, leaving 15 bases of the junction unmatched. The CDR3 bases are TGCAGCGTTGTTGATAGCGGGAGGGCCGCGAGAGAGGAGCAGTTCTTC. This sequence encodes CSVVDSGRAAREEQFF.

The rearrangement joins TRBV7-8 to TRBJ2-7; 10 bases are a match to TRBD1. Germline-derived CDR1 and CDR2 are SGHVS and FQNEAQ. The CDR3 has 17 amino acids. The ends lost 5 bases at V and 6 bases at J; junction bases unmatched: 16. In nucleotides, the CDR3 is TGTGCCAGCAGCCGAGACCTTCCGGGACAGGGGATGCGCGAGCAGTACTTC. Its translation: CASSRDLPGQGMREQYF.

This rearrangement joins TRBV7-6 to TRBJ1-6; no reliable D call. Trimming cost V 4 bases and J 8 bases, with 9 bases left between them. The CDR3 runs 13 residues. CDR1 is SGHVS, CDR2 FNYEAQ, per germline. The CDR3 spells CASSSYSDSPLHF. The CDR3 region has the DNA TGTGCCAGCAGCTCTTACAGTGATTCACCCCTCCACTTT.

This sequence joins TRBV7-9 and TRBJ2-2, with D possibly TRBD1 on 5 matching bases. The germline gives CDR1 SEHNR, CDR2 FQNEAQ (reference sequence). The V end lost 1 base, the J end lost 4 bases, and 13 bases lay between the germline ends. The CDR3 has 16 amino acids. The CDR3 reads CASSLGGASRTGELFF. The CDR3, as DNA: TGTGCCAGCAGCTTAGGTGGGGCATCGCGCACCGGGGAGCTGTTTTTT.